This passage covers 4 T cell receptor beta chains from one sample sequenced in a study of T cells in Graves' hyperthyroidism and ophthalmopathy. Amplified TCR beta CDR3 regions derived from RNA transcripts. The HTBI set primed first-round TCR CDR3 RT-PCR. Each CDR3 protein gets one entry after TCRdb re-called the multiplex PCR reads with MiXCR. Found here are around 350,000 distinct CDR3 sequences, approximately 14% of them singletons; the top ten hold roughly a fifth. The sequencing input was blood. These receptors originate from a woman aged 60-75 years with Graves' ophthalmopathy.

This clonotype turned up a few times. The V gene is TRBV29-1, the J gene TRBJ1-1, with no clear D. The germline V gene has CDR1 SQVTM and CDR2 ANQGSEA. Trimming cost V 6 bases and J 1 base, with 9 bases left between them. The CDR3 spans 12 residues. The DNA for the CDR3 is TGCAGCGTAATCGAAGGGAACACTGAAGCTTTCTTT. Amino acids: CSVIEGNTEAFF.

This clonotype was detected many times. J is TRBJ2-1 and V is TRBV5-1; 9 positions agree with TRBD2. CDR3 length: 16 residues. The trim removed 4 bases at V and 7 bases at J, leaving 12 bases unmatched. CDR1 and CDR2 (germline): SGHRS, YFSETQ. CDR3 amino acids: CASSLTGAGGRNEQFF. CDR3 sequence (DNA): TGCGCCAGCAGCCTAACAGGGGCGGGAGGGCGGAATGAGCAGTTCTTC.

On this clonotype itself: This sequence may be a read error, since a much larger clone differs from it by one base. This chain connects TRBV9 to TRBJ2-5; TRBD2 agrees at 10 bases. J lost 3 bases, V lost 3 bases, and 5 bases had no gene match. The germline CDR1 and CDR2 sequences are SGDLS and YYNGEE. The length of the CDR3 is 15 residues. CDR3 sequence: CASSAGTSAKETQYF. CDR3 in DNA: TGTGCCAGCAGCGCCGGGACTAGCGCAAAAGAGACCCAGTACTTC. The full variable domain, rest sourced from reference TRBV9 and TRBJ2-5, is DSGVTQTPKHLITATGQRVTLRCSPRSGDLSVYWYQQSLDQGLQFLIQYYNGEERAKGNILERFSAQQFPDLHSELNLSSLELGDSALYFCASSAGTSAKETQYFGPGTRLLVL.

In this sample, this clonotype turned up many times. The chain is built from TRBV18 and TRBJ1-3; unclear D gene. The CDR3 loop spans 14 amino acids. Germline loops: CDR1 KGHSH, CDR2 LQKENI. V was shortened by 2 bases and J by 4 bases, with 9 bases between the two germline ends. DNA for the CDR3: TGTGCCAGCTCACCAGCCAGCGCGGGAAACACCATATATTTT. It is translated as CASSPASAGNTIYF.